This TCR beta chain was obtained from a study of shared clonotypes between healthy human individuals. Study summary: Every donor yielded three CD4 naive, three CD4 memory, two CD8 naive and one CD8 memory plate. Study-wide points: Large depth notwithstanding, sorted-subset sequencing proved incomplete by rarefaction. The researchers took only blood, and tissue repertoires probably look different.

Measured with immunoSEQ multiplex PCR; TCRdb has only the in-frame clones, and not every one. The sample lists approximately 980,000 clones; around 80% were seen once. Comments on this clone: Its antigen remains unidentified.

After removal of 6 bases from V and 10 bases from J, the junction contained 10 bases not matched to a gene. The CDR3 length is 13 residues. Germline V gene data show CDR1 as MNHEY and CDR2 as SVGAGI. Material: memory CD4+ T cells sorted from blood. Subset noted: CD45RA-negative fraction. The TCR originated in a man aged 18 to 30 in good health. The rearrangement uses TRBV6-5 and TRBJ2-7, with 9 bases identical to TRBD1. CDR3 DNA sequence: TGTGCCAGCAGCCCCGACAGGGGGGCCCCCCAGTACTTC. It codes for CASSPDRGAPQYF.